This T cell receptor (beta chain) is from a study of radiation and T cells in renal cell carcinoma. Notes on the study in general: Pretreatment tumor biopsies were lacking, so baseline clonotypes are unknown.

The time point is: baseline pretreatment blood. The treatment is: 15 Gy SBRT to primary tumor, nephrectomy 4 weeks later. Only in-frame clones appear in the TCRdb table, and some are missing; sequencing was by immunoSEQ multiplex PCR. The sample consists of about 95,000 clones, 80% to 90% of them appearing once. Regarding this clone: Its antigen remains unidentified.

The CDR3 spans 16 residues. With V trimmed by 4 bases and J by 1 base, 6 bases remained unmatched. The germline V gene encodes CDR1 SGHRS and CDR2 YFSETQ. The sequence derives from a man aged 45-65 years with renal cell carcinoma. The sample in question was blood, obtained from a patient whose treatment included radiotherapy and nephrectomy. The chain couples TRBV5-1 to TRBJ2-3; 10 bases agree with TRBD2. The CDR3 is CASSLASGRRTDTQYF. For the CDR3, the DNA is TGCGCCAGCAGCCTAGCTAGCGGGAGACGCACAGATACGCAGTATTTT.